This T cell receptor beta chain was found in a study of blood T cell repertoires in COVID-19 (dated by TCRdb to the early 2020s). In the study overall: Samples from collaborators originated in the United States, Italy and Spain and spanned both the acute and convalescent phases of COVID-19. The prospective study material was composed of cDNA or gDNA derived from T cells, B-cell-depleted T cells, or PBMCs. The dataset comprised deeply sampled blood TCRbeta repertoires from subjects exposed to, actively infected with, or recovered from COVID-19. The repertoires were made available in a free public database intended to serve as a resource for research on the immune response to SARS-CoV-2. Samples came from the ongoing ImmuneRACE study (first 160 participants) plus 1,254 subjects from 6 global collaborators. Nearly every sample came with metadata listing a de-identified subject ID, COVID-19 status, age in years and sex. Where HLA class I and class II types were available, the types were taken from metadata supplied by the sample provider, not from assay-based typing.

Reading from cysteine to phenylalanine, the CDR3 counts 16 amino acids. Only the CDR3 region is kept as DNA, spanning 48 bases read in frame from base 1. V ends up 0 bases short and J 6 bases short, with an unmatched junction base count of 7. The germline V gene yields MNHEY for CDR1 and SVGAGI for CDR2. One collaborating source in Seattle enrolled patients while the patients were actively infected and followed the patients over time throughout the course of disease. Each collaborating institution followed its own protocols to collect whole blood in K2EDTA tubes. For TCRbeta analysis, collaborators shipped samples as frozen whole blood, isolated PBMCs, or DNA extracted from either of those sample types. TCRbeta CDR3 regions were amplified from genomic DNA using the immunoSEQ Assay, a bias-controlled multiplex PCR. The study's own analysis went as follows. The number of nucleated cells in each sample was estimated from the amplification of reference gene primers within the assay. To quantify the absolute abundance of each unique TCRbeta CDR3 rearrangement, sequence reads were collapsed and filtered. For each sample, productive Simpson clonality was calculated by taking the square root of Simpson's diversity index across productive rearrangements. TCRdb retrieved this table from immuneACCESS and kept in-frame rearrangements only. Not all clones are present; in checked studies, unresolved V genes account for under half, and no reason is known for the remainder. V, J and clone size reflect that table, while D and trimming were determined from the DNA. Present in this sample are about 230,000 clones, about nine tenths of which were seen just once. The ten top clones hold more than 9% of the sample.

On this clone itself: The target of this receptor is not known. Base qualities are not recorded, but no much larger clone differs from it by a single base.

The full study reports these points: The quantity of clinical and demographic metadata differed by source and by participant and was supplied without curation.

The receptor was isolated from a man in his forties or fifties with COVID-19, enrolled during active disease. Sequenced material: peripheral blood. The sequence is built from TRBV6-5 and TRBJ2-1; 8 bases in between match TRBD2. The CDR3 protein is CASSYSWERERNEQFF. The nucleotides are TGTGCCAGCAGTTACTCGTGGGAGCGGGAGCGCAATGAGCAGTTCTTC.